This T cell receptor beta chain was identified during a study of T cell changes during pregnancy in multiple sclerosis (dated by TCRdb to the late 2010s). Regarding the complete study: Changes in the T cell repertoire over the course of pregnancy were examined in this study in women with multiple sclerosis.

Libraries came from the immunoSEQ multiplex PCR assay. TCRdb stores this immuneACCESS table with in-frame sequences only. Part of the clones is absent; in the studies checked, under half of the shortfall reflects unresolved V genes, and no reason is known for the rest. Present in this sample are tens of thousands of clones, roughly 93% of which were seen just once. The leading ten clones occupy about 2% of the sample. Remarks on this clone: Its antigen has not been determined. No base qualities exist here, and no much larger clone lies one base off it.

At the junction V is shortened by 0 bases and J by 6 bases, with 6 bases in between. Via the germline V gene, CDR1 is SGHRS and CDR2 YFSETQ. The CDR3 spans 13 residues, from the cysteine through the phenylalanine. The only DNA kept is the CDR3, 39 bases in frame from the first base. The receptor was isolated from a female donor with multiple sclerosis, enrolled in a pregnancy study. The specimen was peripheral blood, collected in the second trimester of pregnancy. The rearrangement combines TRBV5-1 with TRBJ2-2, with an unclear D gene assignment. The CDR3: CASSLGSAGELFF. The bases are TGCGCCAGCAGCTTGGGGAGCGCCGGGGAGCTGTTTTTT.